This TCR beta chain was sequenced for a study of blood T cells in healthy people across ages. Background on the study: Capturing about one barcoded beta molecule per two T cells was achieved by template switching.

A second PCR of 7 to 11 cycles used a sample-barcoded 5' primer and a J-beta primer mix. MiXCR, run by TCRdb on the 5' RACE reads, gives a single entry per CDR3 protein. The sample records 550,000 to 700,000 distinct CDR3 sequences, approximately 25% being singletons. V lost 3 bases and J lost 3, with 20 bases in between. Germline-derived CDR1 and CDR2 are SGHNT and YYREEE (reference sequence). The CDR3 consists of 17 residues. This clonotype was seen a few times. The sequence was collected from a woman in her 70s in good health. V gene TRBV5-4 combines with J gene TRBJ2-3; D not certain. Sequenced sample: blood. The CDR3 DNA follows: TGTGCCAGCAGCTCTCCCACCTACGTACCGGGTACAGATACGCAGTATTTT. Translating it yields CASSSPTYVPGTDTQYF.